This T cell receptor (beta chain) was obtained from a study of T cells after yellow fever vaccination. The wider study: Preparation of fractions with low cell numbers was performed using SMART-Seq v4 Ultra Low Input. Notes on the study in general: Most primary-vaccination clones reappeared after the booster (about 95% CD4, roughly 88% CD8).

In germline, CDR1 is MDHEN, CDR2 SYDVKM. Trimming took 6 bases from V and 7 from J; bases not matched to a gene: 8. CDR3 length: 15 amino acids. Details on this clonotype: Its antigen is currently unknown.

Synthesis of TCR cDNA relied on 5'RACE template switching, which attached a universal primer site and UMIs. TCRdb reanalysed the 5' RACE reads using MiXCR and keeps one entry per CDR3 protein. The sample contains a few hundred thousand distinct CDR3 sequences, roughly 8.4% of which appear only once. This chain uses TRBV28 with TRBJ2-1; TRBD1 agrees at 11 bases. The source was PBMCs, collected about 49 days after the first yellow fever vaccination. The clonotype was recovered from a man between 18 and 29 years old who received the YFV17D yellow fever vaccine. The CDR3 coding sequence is TGTGCCAGCAGATCCGGACAGGGGGCATGGAATGAGCAGTTCTTC. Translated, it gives CASRSGQGAWNEQFF.